Listed here are 16 T cell receptor beta chains from one sample, sequenced in a study of blood T cell repertoires in COVID-19. Assay used: immunoSEQ multiplex PCR; TCRdb lists only in-frame clones, some missing. Here the sample spans under 80,000 clones, around 85% being singletons. The specimen was peripheral blood. Receptors originate from a man older than 75 in a cohort sampled during active COVID-19.

This clone has a single count. The chain combines TRBV18 with TRBJ1-1; the D gene is possibly TRBD1 (5 bases). The germline gives CDR1 KGHSH, CDR2 LQKENI. Trimming removed 2 bases from V and 3 bases from J, with 13 bases in between. The CDR3 spans 15 residues. CDR3 sequence: CASSPNDGGDTEAFF. Here the CDR3 DNA reads TGTGCCAGCTCACCAAACGACGGAGGGGACACTGAAGCTTTCTTT.

The chain employs TRBV14 and TRBJ1-2, with 10 bases fitting TRBD1. The CDR3 loop spans 16 amino acids. The trim removed 1 base at V and 7 bases at J, leaving 9 bases unmatched. CDR1 is SGHDN, CDR2 FVKESK, per germline. CDR3 DNA sequence: TGTGCCAGCAGCCAAGTCGTAGGGACAGGGGTCGCTGGCTACACCTTC. It yields the protein CASSQVVGTGVAGYTF.

The CDR3 sequence: CASSGGGLMGNQPQHF. As DNA, the CDR3 is TGTGCCAGCAGCGGCGGAGGGCTCATGGGCAATCAGCCCCAGCATTTT. The rearrangement joins TRBV9 to TRBJ1-5; D not certain. With 3 bases removed from V and 2 bases from J, the gap between germline ends came to 15 bases. CDR1 is SGDLS and CDR2 is YYNGEE in the germline V gene. The CDR3 runs to 16 residues.

The chain combines TRBV7-2 with TRBJ2-3, with 8 positions matching TRBD2. The CDR3 totals 14 residues. CDR1 is SGHTA, CDR2 FQGNSA, per germline. V dropped 5 bases and J dropped 6; count of bases not matched to a gene: 7. CDR3 sequence: CASSPERGRDTQYF. The CDR3 nucleotides read TGTGCCAGCAGCCCTGAGCGGGGGCGGGATACGCAGTATTTT.

The rearrangement links TRBV24-1 to TRBJ2-2; TRBD2 might be the D (6 bases). Germline values: CDR1 KGHDR, CDR2 SFDVKD. The length of the CDR3 is 15 residues. With 4 bases removed from V and 2 bases from J, the gap between germline ends came to 10 bases. The CDR3 DNA reads TGTGCCACCAGTGACCCGGGACTCAACACCGGGGAGCTGTTTTTT. Encoded protein: CATSDPGLNTGELFF.

This clone was seen only once. The DNA for the CDR3 is TGTGCCAGCTCACCACCCCCAGGGCCCACTAACTATGGCTACACCTTC. Translated: CASSPPPGPTNYGYTF. The chain links TRBV18 to TRBJ1-2; D is possibly TRBD1 (5 bases). Germline-derived CDR1 and CDR2 are KGHSH and LQKENI. The CDR3 spans 16 residues. V shed 0 bases and J shed 0 bases, with 11 bases lying between them.

The chain employs TRBV28 and TRBJ1-2, with 7 bases fitting TRBD1. Trimming cost V 5 bases and J 7 bases; bases outside gene matches: 10. CDR1 and CDR2 from the germline V gene are MDHEN and SYDVKM. This CDR3 contains 14 residues. The chain's CDR3 is CASSEPTGVIGYTF. In nucleotides, the CDR3 is TGTGCCAGCAGTGAACCTACAGGGGTTATTGGCTACACCTTC.

The chain joins TRBV6-5 to TRBJ2-3; 7 bases fit TRBD1. CDR3 length: 13 residues. Germline V CDR1 and CDR2: MNHEY, SVGAGI. Trimming cost V 8 bases and J 3 bases; bases outside gene matches: 5. The CDR3 is CASRTGQTDTQYF. CDR3 coding DNA: TGTGCCAGCCGGACAGGCCAAACAGATACGCAGTATTTT.

The V and J genes are TRBV10-3 and TRBJ2-7; a weak D match, TRBD2 (6 bases). CDR3 length: 13 residues. Per germline, CDR1 ENHRY and CDR2 SYGVKD. Trimming pared 0 bases from V and 6 bases from J, leaving 9 bases between. Here the CDR3 reads CAISESRGGEQYV. The CDR3 DNA reads TGTGCCATCAGTGAGTCCCGGGGAGGCGAGCAGTACGTC.

The CDR3 nucleotides are TGTGCCAGCTCCGGGGTGAACACAGATACGCAGTATTTT. It encodes CASSGVNTDTQYF. The chain is built from TRBV18 and TRBJ2-3, with D maybe TRBD2 (5 bases). The germline CDR1 and CDR2 sequences are KGHSH and LQKENI. V was shortened by 6 bases and J by 2 bases, with 9 bases between the two germline ends. This CDR3 has 13 amino acids. Variable domain in full (rest from reference TRBV18 and TRBJ2-3): NAGVMQNPRHLVRRRGQEARLRCSPMKGHSHVYWYRQLPEEGLKFMVYLQKENIIDESGMPKERFSAEFPKEGPSILRIQQVVRGDSAAYFCASSGVNTDTQYFGPGTRLTVL.

The chain uses TRBV5-1 and TRBJ2-1, with a possible D match to TRBD1 (5 bases). This CDR3 has 16 residues. The germline V gene encodes CDR1 SGHRS and CDR2 YFSETQ. Trimming removed 0 bases from V and 7 bases from J, with 17 bases in between. Here the CDR3 reads CASSLVGRVISNEQFF. CDR3 nucleotides: TGCGCCAGCAGCTTGGTGGGCAGGGTAATCTCTAATGAGCAGTTCTTC.

The rearrangement joins TRBV18 to TRBJ1-5; 11 bases fit TRBD1. Losses at the gene ends were 3 bases for V and 1 base for J; bases not matched to a gene: 11. The CDR3 runs 19 residues. The germline V gene encodes CDR1 KGHSH and CDR2 LQKENI. The CDR3, as DNA: TGTGCCAGCTCACCGAAATCGGGACAGGGGGTTATGAGCAATCAGCCCCAGCATTTT. Translated: CASSPKSGQGVMSNQPQHF.

This clone was detected a few times. The chain uses TRBV3-1 (or the pseudogene TRBV3-2) and TRBJ2-1; 12 bases fit TRBD2. The V gene end was trimmed by 1 base and the J gene end by 8 bases; junction bases not matched to a gene: 27. Germline CDR1 and CDR2: LGHDT and YNNKEL (reference sequence). The CDR3 has 23 amino acids. The CDR3 here is CASSQGRLWLAGGLSLYLDEQFF. The DNA for the CDR3 is TGTGCCAGCAGCCAAGGTAGGCTTTGGCTAGCGGGGGGGCTTAGCCTCTACTTGGATGAGCAGTTCTTC.

The chain is built from TRBV21-1 and TRBJ2-1; TRBD1 is the table's D call, not checked against the DNA. TRBV21-1 is termed a pseudogene. The CDR3 is 14 amino acids. The CDR3 protein is CAIGTGRPYNEQFF. For the CDR3, the DNA is TGTGCCATCGGGACAGGCCGTCCCTACAATGAGCAGTTCTTC.

The chain combines TRBV11-2 with TRBJ1-2, with TRBD1 as a possible D gene (6 bases). Germline V gene data show CDR1 as SGHAT and CDR2 as FQNNGV. The ends were cut back, 1 base at V and 4 bases at J, with 16 bases in the middle. CDR3 length: 16 residues. The CDR3 sequence is CASSLAPLQGIYGYTF. The CDR3 nucleotides read TGTGCCAGCAGCTTAGCCCCACTACAGGGAATCTATGGCTACACCTTC.

V gene TRBV9 combines with J gene TRBJ2-5; D may be TRBD1 (5 bases). Trimming took off 0 bases at V and 7 bases at J, with 13 bases between the two ends. The V gene's germline CDR1 is SGDLS and CDR2 YYNGEE. This CDR3 is built from 14 residues. CDR3 coding DNA: TGTGCCAGCAGCGTAGAATCAGGTCAGGGGACCCAGTACTTC. This gives the protein CASSVESGQGTQYF.